The entry below describes one T cell receptor (beta chain). Its specificity is not known. The source of the sample is a study of T cell responses to AZD1222 COVID-19 vaccine. The overall study: Timing groups of about 4 and about 12 weeks for second doses were pooled.

With 6 bases clipped from V and 0 bases from J, the junction kept 7 bases outside the gene matches. The CDR3 loop spans 15 amino acids. The germline V gene has CDR1 MNHEY and CDR2 SVGAGI. Libraries were prepared by immunoSEQ multiplex PCR; TCRdb keeps only in-frame clonotypes and omits some of them. The sample lists tens of thousands of clones; approximately 83% were seen once. The study, taken as a whole, reports: The peak T cell response came first, and repertoires were sampled only after it. The donors showed a predominance of white British ancestry and of females, with possible underestimation of clonal diversity. Dominant CD4 TCR responses targeted spike regions 160-218 and 743-854.

This chain links TRBV6-5 with TRBJ1-1; 7 positions match TRBD1. The sequenced sample was peripheral blood, obtained on day 0 of AZD1222 vaccination. The TCR originated in an adult in good health. Here the CDR3 reads CASRDSQGLNTEAFF. The CDR3 coding sequence is TGTGCCAGCAGGGATTCACAGGGGCTGAACACTGAAGCTTTCTTT.